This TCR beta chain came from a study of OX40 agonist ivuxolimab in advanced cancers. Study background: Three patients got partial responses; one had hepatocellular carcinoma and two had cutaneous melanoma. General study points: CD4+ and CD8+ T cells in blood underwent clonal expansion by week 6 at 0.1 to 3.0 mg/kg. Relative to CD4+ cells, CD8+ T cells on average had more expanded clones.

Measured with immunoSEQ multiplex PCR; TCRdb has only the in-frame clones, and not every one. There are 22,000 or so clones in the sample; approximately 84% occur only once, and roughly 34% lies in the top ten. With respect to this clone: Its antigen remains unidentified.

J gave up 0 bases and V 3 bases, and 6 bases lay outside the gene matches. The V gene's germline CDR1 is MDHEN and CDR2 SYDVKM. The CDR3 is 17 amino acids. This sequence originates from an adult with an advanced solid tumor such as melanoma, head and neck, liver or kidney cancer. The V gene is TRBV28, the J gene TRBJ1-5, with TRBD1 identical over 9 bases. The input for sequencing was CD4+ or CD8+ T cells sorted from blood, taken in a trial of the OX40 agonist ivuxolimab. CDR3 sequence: CASSFEQGAYSNQPQHF. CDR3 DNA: TGTGCCAGCAGTTTCGAACAGGGGGCTTATAGCAATCAGCCCCAGCATTTT.